This T cell receptor (beta chain) was documented in a study of OX40 agonist ivuxolimab in advanced cancers. Background for the entire study: Ivuxolimab was a fully human IgG2 agonistic monoclonal antibody targeting the costimulatory receptor OX40 (CD134). Intravenous ivuxolimab was administered to patients every 2 weeks at six dose levels: 0.01, 0.1, 0.3, 1.5, 3 and 10 mg/kg. Among the approximately 50 dose-escalation patients, about 19 had hepatocellular carcinoma, approximately 15 melanoma, 9 renal cell carcinoma and 9 head and neck cancer. A male proportion of under 85% and a mean age of approximately 58 years, ranging from roughly 23 to 85, were recorded for the dose-escalation cohort. Patients were allowed to have had prior anti-PD-1, anti-PD-L1 or anti-CTLA-4 therapy, and approximately 40% of the dose-escalation patients had previously received checkpoint inhibitors. Partial responses were achieved by three dose-escalation patients, of whom one had hepatocellular carcinoma and two had cutaneous melanoma. Peripheral TCRbeta sequencing was intended to test whether TCR sequence diversity was altered and clonal T-cell expansion was caused by ivuxolimab. The paper reports the monotherapy dose-escalation portion (N of about 50 patients) of the phase I ivuxolimab trial. Overall results and qualifications from the work: After ivuxolimab, more expanded clones were found on average in CD8+ T cells than in CD4+ T cells. In the 0.1-3.0 mg/kg groups, partial responders were among the patients with the lowest normalized peripheral clonal expansion, particularly in CD8+ T cells. Clonal expansion of both CD4+ and CD8+ blood T cells was observed from baseline to week 6 at doses 0.1 to 3.0 mg/kg. Low levels of normalized T-cell clonal expansion were also seen in some patients who did not respond. Antigen specificity was not determined for the clonally expanded peripheral T cells.

V is cut by 3 bases and J by 5 bases, and the space between the germline ends is 13 bases. From the cysteine through the phenylalanine, the CDR3 covers 14 amino acids. CDR3 DNA is the only sequence kept; it has 42 bases, read in frame from the first base. From a lookup of the germline V gene, CDR1 and CDR2 are SGHRS and YFSETQ. To sequence the TCRbeta CDR3 region, genomic DNA was isolated from the sorted cells. The immunoSEQ Assay was used to sequence the TCRbeta CDR3 regions. Entries here come from immuneACCESS through TCRdb and include only in-frame sequences with V and J called. Some clones fail to appear in such tables; in the studies checked, an unresolved V gene covers under half of the shortfall, and the cause of the remainder is unknown. In this sample the table shows about 54,000 clones, around four fifths of which occur a single time. 1.2% of the sample rests with the top ten. Comments on this clone: The specificity of this receptor is unknown. No per-base quality is available; no much larger clone lies one base away.

Patients with a history of autoimmune disease or receiving systemic immunosuppression were excluded from the trial. In every dose cohort, peripheral blood was drawn for TCR sequencing at baseline, cycle 4 day 1, and cycle 7 day 1. Samples were obtained from an open-label, multicenter, first-in-human phase I dose-escalation trial of ivuxolimab. Adults with locally advanced or metastatic melanoma, renal cell carcinoma, hepatocellular carcinoma or head and neck squamous cell carcinoma were enrolled in the trial. CD4+ and CD8+ T cells were sorted separately from peripheral blood before TCR sequencing. This receptor was identified in an adult with an advanced solid tumor such as melanoma, head and neck, liver or kidney cancer. The sequence links TRBV5-1 to TRBJ2-3; the D region possibly corresponds to TRBD1 (6 bases align). Sequenced material: CD4+ or CD8+ T cells sorted from blood, taken in a trial of the OX40 agonist ivuxolimab. Read as DNA, the sequence is TGCGCCAGCAGCTCTAACAGGGCCGGAGATACGCAGTATTTT. It encodes CASSSNRAGDTQYF.